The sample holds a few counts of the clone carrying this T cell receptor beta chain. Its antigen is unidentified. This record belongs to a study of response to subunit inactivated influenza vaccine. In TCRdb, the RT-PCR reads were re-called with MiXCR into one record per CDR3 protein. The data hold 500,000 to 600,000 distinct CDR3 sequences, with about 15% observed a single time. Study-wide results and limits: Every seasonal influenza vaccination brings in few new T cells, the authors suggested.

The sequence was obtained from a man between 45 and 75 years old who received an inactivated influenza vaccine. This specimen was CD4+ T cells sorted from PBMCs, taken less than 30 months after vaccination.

CDR3 sequence (DNA): TGTGCCAGCAGCGATCGGGGAGTAGGGACCTACGAGCAGTACTTC. Translated: CASSDRGVGTYEQYF. The V and J genes are TRBV11-1 and TRBJ2-7, with D perhaps TRBD2 (5 bases). V lost 5 bases, J lost 2 bases, and 16 bases lay in between. Germline V lookup: CDR1 SGHAT, CDR2 FQDESV (reference sequence). The CDR3 is 15 amino acids.